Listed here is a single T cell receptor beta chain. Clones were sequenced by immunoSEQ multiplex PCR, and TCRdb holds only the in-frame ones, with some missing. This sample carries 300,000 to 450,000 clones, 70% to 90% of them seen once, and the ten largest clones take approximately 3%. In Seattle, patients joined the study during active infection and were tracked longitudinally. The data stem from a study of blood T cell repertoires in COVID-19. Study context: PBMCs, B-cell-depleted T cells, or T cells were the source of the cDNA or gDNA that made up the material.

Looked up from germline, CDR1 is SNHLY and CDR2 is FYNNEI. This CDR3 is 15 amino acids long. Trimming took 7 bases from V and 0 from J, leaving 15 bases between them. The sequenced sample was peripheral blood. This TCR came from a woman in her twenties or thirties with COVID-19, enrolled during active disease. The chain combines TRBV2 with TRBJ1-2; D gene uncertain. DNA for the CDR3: TGTGCCAGCACCATTAATTATGCAGCTAACTATGGCTACACCTTC. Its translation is CASTINYAANYGYTF.